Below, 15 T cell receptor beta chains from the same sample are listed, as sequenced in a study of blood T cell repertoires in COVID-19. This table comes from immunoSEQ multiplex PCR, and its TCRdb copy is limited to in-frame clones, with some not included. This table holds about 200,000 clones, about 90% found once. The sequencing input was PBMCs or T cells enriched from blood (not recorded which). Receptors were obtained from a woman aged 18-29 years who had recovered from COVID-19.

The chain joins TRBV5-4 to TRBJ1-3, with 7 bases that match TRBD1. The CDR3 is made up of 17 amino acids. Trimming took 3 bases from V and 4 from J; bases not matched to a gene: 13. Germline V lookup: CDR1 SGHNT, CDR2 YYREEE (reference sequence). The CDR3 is CASSSTLRQGLGNTIYF. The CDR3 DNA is TGTGCCAGCAGCTCCACGCTACGACAGGGTTTGGGAAACACCATATATTTT.

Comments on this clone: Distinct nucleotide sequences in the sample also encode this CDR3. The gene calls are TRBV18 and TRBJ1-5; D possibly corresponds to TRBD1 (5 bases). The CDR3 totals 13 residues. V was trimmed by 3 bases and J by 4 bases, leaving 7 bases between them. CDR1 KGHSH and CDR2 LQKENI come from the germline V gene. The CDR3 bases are TGTGCCAGCTCACCCGACAGAAATCAGCCCCAGCATTTT. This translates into CASSPDRNQPQHF.

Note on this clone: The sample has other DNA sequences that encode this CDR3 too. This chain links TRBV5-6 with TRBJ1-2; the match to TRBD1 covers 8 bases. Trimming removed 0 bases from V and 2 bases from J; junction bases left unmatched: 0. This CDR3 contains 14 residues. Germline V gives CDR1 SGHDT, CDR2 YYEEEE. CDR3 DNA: TGTGCCAGCAGCTTGGGGGACAGGAACTATGGCTACACCTTC. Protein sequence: CASSLGDRNYGYTF.

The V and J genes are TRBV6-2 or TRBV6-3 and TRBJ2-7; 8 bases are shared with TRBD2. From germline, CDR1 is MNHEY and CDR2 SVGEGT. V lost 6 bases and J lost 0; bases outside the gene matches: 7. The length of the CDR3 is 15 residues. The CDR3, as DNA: TGTGCCAGCAGCTATTTAGCGGGAAGCTCCTACGAGCAGTACTTC. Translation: CASSYLAGSSYEQYF.

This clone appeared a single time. The CDR3 coding sequence is TGTGCCAGCAGCCCCCGGACTAGCGGGGGGGGTCCAGAGACCCAGTACTTC. As protein: CASSPRTSGGGPETQYF. The genes are TRBV7-2 and TRBJ2-5; 15 bases align to TRBD2. Unmatched junction bases numbered 8, after V lost 5 bases and J lost 4 bases. CDR3 length equals 17 residues. Germline V CDR1 and CDR2: SGHTA, FQGNSA.

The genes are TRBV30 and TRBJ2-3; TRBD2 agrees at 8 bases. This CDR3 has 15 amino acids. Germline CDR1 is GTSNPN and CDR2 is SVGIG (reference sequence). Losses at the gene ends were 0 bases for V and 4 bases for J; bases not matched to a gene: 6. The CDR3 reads CAWSVGGGTPDTQYF. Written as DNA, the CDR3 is TGTGCCTGGAGTGTAGGCGGGGGGACACCAGATACGCAGTATTTT. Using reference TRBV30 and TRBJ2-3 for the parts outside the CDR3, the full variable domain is SQTIHQWPATLVQPVGSPLSLECTVEGTSNPNLYWYRQAAGRGLQLLFYSVGIGQISSEVPQNLSASRPQDRQFILSSKKLLLSDSGFYLCAWSVGGGTPDTQYFGPGTRLTVL.

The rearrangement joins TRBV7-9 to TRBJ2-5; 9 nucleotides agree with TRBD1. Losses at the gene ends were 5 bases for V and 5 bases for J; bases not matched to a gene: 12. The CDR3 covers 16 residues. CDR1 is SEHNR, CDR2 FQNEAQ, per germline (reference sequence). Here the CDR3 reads CASSERITGGVETQYF. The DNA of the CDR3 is TGTGCCAGCAGCGAGCGAATCACAGGGGGCGTGGAGACCCAGTACTTC. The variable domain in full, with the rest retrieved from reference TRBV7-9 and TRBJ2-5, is DTGVSQNPRHKITKRGQNVTFRCDPISEHNRLYWYRQTLGQGPEFLTYFQNEAQLEKSRLLSDRFSAERPKGSFSTLEIQRTEQGDSAMYLCASSERITGGVETQYFGPGTRLLVL.

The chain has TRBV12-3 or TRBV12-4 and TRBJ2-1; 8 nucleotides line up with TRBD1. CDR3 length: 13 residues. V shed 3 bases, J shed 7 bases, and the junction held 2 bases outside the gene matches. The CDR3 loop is CASSFNRGNEQFF. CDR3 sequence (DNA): TGTGCCAGCAGTTTTAACAGGGGGAATGAGCAGTTCTTC.

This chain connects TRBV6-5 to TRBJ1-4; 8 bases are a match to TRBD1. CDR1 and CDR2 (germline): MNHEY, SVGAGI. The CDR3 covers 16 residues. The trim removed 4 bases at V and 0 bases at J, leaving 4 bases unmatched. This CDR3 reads CASSSRGRTTNEKLFF. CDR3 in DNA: TGTGCCAGCAGTTCCAGGGGGCGAACAACTAATGAAAAACTGTTTTTT.

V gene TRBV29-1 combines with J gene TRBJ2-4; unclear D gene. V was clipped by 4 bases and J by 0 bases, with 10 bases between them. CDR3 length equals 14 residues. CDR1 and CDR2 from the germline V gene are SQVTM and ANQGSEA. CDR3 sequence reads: CSVGLRSAKNIQYF. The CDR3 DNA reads TGCAGCGTTGGCCTCAGATCAGCCAAAAACATTCAGTACTTC.

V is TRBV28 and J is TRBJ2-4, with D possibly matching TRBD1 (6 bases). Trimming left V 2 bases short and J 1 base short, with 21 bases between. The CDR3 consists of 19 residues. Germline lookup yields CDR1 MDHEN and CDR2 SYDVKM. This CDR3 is CASSLGQKLVVSAKNIQYF. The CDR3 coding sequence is TGTGCCAGCAGTTTAGGACAGAAATTAGTGGTAAGCGCCAAAAACATTCAGTACTTC.

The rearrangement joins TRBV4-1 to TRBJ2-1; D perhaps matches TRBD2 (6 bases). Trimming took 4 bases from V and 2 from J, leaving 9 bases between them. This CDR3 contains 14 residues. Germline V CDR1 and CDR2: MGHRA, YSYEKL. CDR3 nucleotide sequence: TGCGCCAGCAGCCGGACTATCCCCTACAATGAGCAGTTCTTC. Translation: CASSRTIPYNEQFF.

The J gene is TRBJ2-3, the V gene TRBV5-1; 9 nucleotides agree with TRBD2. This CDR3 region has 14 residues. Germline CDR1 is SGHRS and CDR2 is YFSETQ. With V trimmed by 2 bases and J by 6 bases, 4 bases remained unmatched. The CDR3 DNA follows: TGCGCCAGCAGCTTCAGCGGGGGGCAGGATACGCAGTATTTT. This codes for CASSFSGGQDTQYF.

As DNA, the CDR3 is TGTGCCACCGGAAGCGGGGGGAGGAATGAGCAGTTCTTC. It specifies CATGSGGRNEQFF. V is TRBV6-1 and J is TRBJ2-1; TRBD2 matches at 9 bases. Germline trimming cut 10 bases from V and 7 bases from J; bases unmatched to any gene: 8. From germline, CDR1 is MNHNS and CDR2 SASEGT. The CDR3 covers 13 residues.

Here the CDR3 reads CSVQEQAGNTIYF. The CDR3 DNA reads TGCAGCGTCCAAGAACAAGCTGGAAACACCATATATTTT. This sequence joins TRBV29-1 and TRBJ1-3; D uncertain. Germline-derived CDR1 and CDR2 are SQVTM and ANQGSEA. Between the trimmed V and J ends, which lost 6 bases and 2 bases, there was a span of 11 bases. The CDR3 runs to 13 residues.